This TCR beta chain was sequenced during a study of cytomegalovirus exposure and HLA in healthy donors. For the study at large: Earlier, 150 million to 200 million T cells were analyzed, and over 95 million unique TCR beta sequences were found among them.

The germline CDR1 and CDR2 sequences are MGHRA and YSYEKL. The CDR3 runs to 17 residues. About this clone itself: Its specificity is unknown.

General study findings and limits: In all likelihood, a cluster of highly shared sequence variants was a sequencing artifact. In a later analysis, the majority of CMV-associated beta chains seemingly showed HLA restriction. A later analysis linked a missense variant in DCLRE1C to the trimming of TCR beta V and J genes.

PCR was performed using 60 Vbeta and 13 Jbeta primers. TCRdb's copy holds only in-frame clones and misses some; the assay was immunoSEQ multiplex PCR. The data hold under 200,000 clones, with nearly 80% observed a single time. The chain joins TRBV4-1 to TRBJ2-5, with D possibly being TRBD1 (6 bases). Matching the DNA end better, TRBJ2-7 makes the J call doubtful. The clonotype was recovered from a man aged 18 to 30 in good health and CMV-seropositive. Sample: PBMCs. DNA of the CDR3: TGCGCCAGCAGCATTAGAGAGGGGGTCATGGGATCCTACGAGCAGTACTTC. It codes for CASSIREGVMGSYEQYF.